These 2 T cell receptor beta chains were sequenced from one sample in a study of T cell responses to AZD1222 COVID-19 vaccine (dated by TCRdb to about 2021). Explained via the paper, the time point label denotes: about 28 days (+/-7) after the second vaccine dose. This specimen's treatment or condition label, per the study, means: meningococcal conjugate vaccine given as trial control. The library was generated by the immunoSEQ multiplex PCR assay. As stored in TCRdb, this immuneACCESS dataset retains in-frame rearrangements with V and J assigned. A fraction of the clones does not appear; measured against another copy, unresolved V genes explain less than half of the discrepancy, and the remainder lacks a known reason. The sample profile shows around 130,000 clones; approximately 92% of them were found once. Under 4.5% of the sample comes from the top ten. The starting material was peripheral blood, obtained 28 days after the second dose of the MenACWY control vaccine. The receptors originated from an adult who received the MenACWY meningococcal vaccine as a control.

The V call is TRBV29-1, the J call TRBJ2-5, with TRBD1 matching 12 bases. This CDR3 has 15 amino acids. V lost 2 bases, J lost 7 bases, and 8 bases stayed unmatched. CDR1 is SQVTM and CDR2 is ANQGSEA in the germline V gene. The CDR3 is CSVERDRGLGGTQYF. CDR3 in DNA: TGCAGCGTTGAAAGGGACAGGGGGCTCGGGGGGACCCAGTACTTC.

V and J are TRBV3-1 (or the pseudogene TRBV3-2) and TRBJ1-5, with D perhaps TRBD1 (5 bases). Germline CDR1 LGHDT, CDR2 YNNKEL (reference sequence). Trimming shortened V by 0 bases and J by 15 bases, and 15 bases separated the two germline ends. The CDR3 loop spans 13 amino acids. The CDR3 region is CASSQDPTGTRHF. The CDR3 nucleotides read TGTGCCAGCAGCCAAGACCCGACGGGGACTAGGCATTTT.